This entry describes one T cell receptor beta chain. Its antigen is undetermined. The data stem from a study of beta chain features in type 1 diabetes. The CDR3 runs 15 residues. With 0 bases clipped from V and 3 bases from J, the junction kept 0 bases outside the gene matches. CDR1 and CDR2 (germline): SGHRS, YFSETQ. Study-wide results and caveats: TCRB CDR3 length was moderately but significantly reduced in all four CD4+ subsets of Type 1 diabetes patients. For patients, the naive, central memory and Treg TCRB repertoires appeared more alike than for healthy donors. In patients and controls equally, PCR might favor templates that are shorter.

What was sequenced were expressed TCRB transcripts, since all of the isolated RNA had been reverse transcribed. TCRdb's table, derived via immunoSEQ multiplex PCR, lists solely in-frame clones and lacks some. The data show tens of thousands of clones, under 50% seen once. The receptor's source is a man in his thirties or forties with type 1 diabetes. The sequenced material came from Tregs from blood. The chain employs TRBV5-1 and TRBJ2-7, with TRBD2 identical over 13 bases. The DNA of the CDR3 is TGCGCCAGCAGCTTGGGACTAGCGGGAGGCTACGAGCAGTACTTC. It is translated as CASSLGLAGGYEQYF.